Listed below are T cell receptor beta chains from one sample, sequenced in a study of T cells in Graves' hyperthyroidism and ophthalmopathy. TCRdb independently ran MiXCR on the multiplex PCR reads; one entry per CDR3 protein. The table lists 500,000 to 650,000 distinct CDR3 sequences, more than 12% of them singletons. The sequencing sample was made of blood. The receptors were gathered from a woman in her forties or fifties with Graves' ophthalmopathy. The CDR3 runs from the conserved cysteine through the conserved F or W. The D gene is left open where the match is weak. Size is stated for part of the rows, as once, few or many counts, or as a class when the clone is expanded.

TRBJ1-5,13,TRBV7-9,NA,many,TGTGCCAGCAGCTTGGACATAAATCAGCCCCAGCATTTT,CASSLDINQPQHF
TRBJ2-7,16,TRBV7-9,TRBD2,many,TGTGCCAGCAGCCCCTACCGACTAGCGGGAGCCTACGAGCAGTACTTC,CASSPYRLAGAYEQYF
TRBJ2-1,17,TRBV11-2,TRBD2,NA,TGTGCCAGCAGCCGACTAGCGGGAGACTCAAGAGATGGTGAGCAGTTCTTC,CASSRLAGDSRDGEQFF
TRBJ2-5,13,TRBV6-5,NA,NA,TGTGCCAGCAGTTACTCGGTACAAGAGACCCAGTACTTC,CASSYSVQETQYF
TRBJ2-5,14,TRBV20-1,TRBD2,NA,TGCAGTGCTCCTCTAGCGGGAGGGAAAGAGACCCAGTACTTC,CSAPLAGGKETQYF
TRBJ2-1,16,TRBV6-2/TRBV6-3,TRBD2,NA,TGTGCCAGCAGTTATCGAGAGACTAGCGAGTACAATGAGCAGTTCTTC,CASSYRETSEYNEQFF
TRBJ2-3,16,TRBV10-3,TRBD2,NA,TGTGCCATCAGTGACGTAGCGGGAGTAGGCACAGATACGCAGTATTTT,CAISDVAGVGTDTQYF
TRBJ1-2,15,TRBV7-2,NA,many,TGTGCCAGCAGCTTAGTTCCCCAGGTTAACTATGGCTACACCTTC,CASSLVPQVNYGYTF
TRBJ2-7,14,TRBV12-3/TRBV12-4,TRBD2,many,TGTGCCAGCAGTCCGACTAGCCGTACCTACGAGCAGTACTTC,CASSPTSRTYEQYF
TRBJ2-7,15,TRBV12-3/TRBV12-4,NA,many,TGTGCCAGCAGTACCCGGGCCCTCGGGACCTACGAGCAGTACTTC,CASSTRALGTYEQYF
TRBJ2-5,15,TRBV4-3,NA,many,TGCGCCAGCAGCCAAGATGGAGTGGGACAAGAGACCCAGTACTTC,CASSQDGVGQETQYF
TRBJ1-1,14,TRBV7-8,NA,NA,TGTGCCAGCAGCTTTCGGTCGGGGGCCCTTGAAGCTTTCTTT,CASSFRSGALEAFF
TRBJ2-3,15,TRBV7-9,TRBD1,NA,TGTGCCAGCAGCCCGGGACAGGGGGTGATAGATACGCAGTATTTT,CASSPGQGVIDTQYF
TRBJ1-1,13,TRBV28,NA,NA,TGTACCAGCAGTTTGTTCGGTGGGACTGAAGCTTTCTTT,CTSSLFGGTEAFF
TRBJ2-1,15,TRBV20-1,TRBD2,many,TGCAGTGCTAGGTCCCTTATAGCGGGAGACAATGAGCAGTTCTTC,CSARSLIAGDNEQFF
TRBJ2-3,16,TRBV9,TRBD2,NA,TGTGCCAGCAGCGTAGTTAGCGGGGGGGGCACAGATACGCAGTATTTT,CASSVVSGGGTDTQYF
TRBJ1-2,15,TRBV12-3/TRBV12-4,TRBD1,many,TGTGCCAGCAGCGCCTTTGACAGGGGCAACTATGGCTACACCTTC,CASSAFDRGNYGYTF
TRBJ2-1,20,TRBV20-1,TRBD2,many,TGCAGTGCTAGACGTAGCCCCGGGGCCTCAGCGGGAGGGGGGTACAATGAGCAGTTCTTC,CSARRSPGASAGGGYNEQFF
TRBJ2-1,15,TRBV9,TRBD2,many,TGTGCCAGCAGTGTCGGACTAGCGGGAGCCAATGAGCAGTTCTTC,CASSVGLAGANEQFF
TRBJ2-2,13,TRBV29-1,TRBD2,NA,TGCAGCGTTCGTCTAGCGGGCACCGGGGAGCTGTTTTTT,CSVRLAGTGELFF
TRBJ2-7,12,TRBV7-2,NA,many,TGTGCCAGCAGCGTTAACTCCTACGAGCAGTACTTC,CASSVNSYEQYF
TRBJ2-7,15,TRBV12-3/TRBV12-4,TRBD1,many,TGTGCCAGCAGCACCGGACAGGGAGAGTTTAACGAGCAGTACTTC,CASSTGQGEFNEQYF
TRBJ1-5,13,TRBV30,NA,many,TGTGCCTGGTCCACGGAGGCAAATCAGCCCCAGCATTTT,CAWSTEANQPQHF
TRBJ2-6,17,TRBV7-8,NA,NA,TGTGCCAGCAGCCCATATTCGGGAATCTCTGGGGCCAACGTCCTGACTTTC,CASSPYSGISGANVLTF
TRBJ2-5,17,TRBV6-6,NA,NA,TGTGCCAGCAGTTACTCGCAGAAGCCTTGGGACCAAGAGACCCAGTACTTC,CASSYSQKPWDQETQYF
TRBJ1-1,15,TRBV7-2,NA,many,TGTGCCAGCAGCTTAGAGGGCAGGGGTTACACTGAAGCTTTCTTT,CASSLEGRGYTEAFF